The T cell receptor beta chain under discussion was sequenced for a study of regulatory T cells in long-lasting Graves disease. In this sample, this clonotype turned up many times. What it binds is unknown. Construction of TCR beta libraries relied on iRepertoire HTBI primers and on Arm-PCR targeting CDR3 regions. One entry per CDR3 protein, called by TCRdb with MiXCR from the multiplex PCR reads. The sample has around 450,000 distinct CDR3 sequences, more than 13% seen once. Findings and limits, study-wide: Persistent patients shared more public clonotypes (approximately 2,800) than new patients (approximately 900).

Indicated time point: newly diagnosed GD, antithyroid drugs for less than 3 months. RNA extracted from PBMCs served as the sequencing template. In addition, the sample was reused for a study of T cells in Graves' hyperthyroidism and ophthalmopathy. According to that study: Those patients with uncontrolled infection, other autoimmune disease, pregnancy or lactation were excluded. TCR CDR3 regions were first amplified by RT-PCR with HTBI primers.

Sequences were derived from peripheral blood mononuclear cells (PBMCs), sampled at new diagnosis, from a patient treated with antithyroid drugs. The receptor comes from a woman in her 30s with Graves disease.

The CDR3 sequence: CASSPLSHLAGGSEQYF. The CDR3 coding sequence is TGCGCCAGCAGCCCTTTGTCCCATCTAGCGGGAGGGAGCGAGCAGTACTTC. V is TRBV5-1 and J is TRBJ2-7, with TRBD2 identical over 12 bases. Germline V gives CDR1 SGHRS, CDR2 YFSETQ. The CDR3 has 17 amino acids. V lost 4 bases to trimming and J lost 6 bases; unmatched junction nucleotides: 14.